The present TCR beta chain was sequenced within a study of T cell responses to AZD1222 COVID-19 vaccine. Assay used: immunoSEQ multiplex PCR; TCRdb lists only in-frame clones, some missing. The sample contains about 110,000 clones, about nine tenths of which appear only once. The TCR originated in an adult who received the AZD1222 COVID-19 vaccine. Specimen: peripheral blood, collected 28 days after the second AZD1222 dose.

The CDR3 nucleotides read TGTGCCAGTAGTATGAGTAGACGGGGGCAGCGGGAGACCCAGTACTTC. Its protein product is CASSMSRRGQRETQYF. This chain joins TRBV19 and TRBJ2-5, with D perhaps TRBD1 or TRBD2 (6 bases each). V lost 3 bases and J lost 5, with 19 bases in between. The CDR3 has 16 amino acids. Germline V CDR1 and CDR2: LNHDA, SQIVND (reference sequence).